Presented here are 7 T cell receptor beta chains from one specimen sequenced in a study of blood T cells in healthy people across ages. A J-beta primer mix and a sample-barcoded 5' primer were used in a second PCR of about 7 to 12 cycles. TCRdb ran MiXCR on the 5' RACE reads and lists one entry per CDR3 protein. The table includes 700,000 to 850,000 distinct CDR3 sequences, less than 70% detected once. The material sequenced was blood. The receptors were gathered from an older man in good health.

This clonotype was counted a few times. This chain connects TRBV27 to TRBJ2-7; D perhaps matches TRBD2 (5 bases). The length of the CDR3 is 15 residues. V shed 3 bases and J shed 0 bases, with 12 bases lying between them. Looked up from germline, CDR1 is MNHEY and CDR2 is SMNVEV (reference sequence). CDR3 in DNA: TGTGCCAGCAGTTTTTTAGGACTTGCCTCCTACGAGCAGTACTTC. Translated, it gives CASSFLGLASYEQYF.

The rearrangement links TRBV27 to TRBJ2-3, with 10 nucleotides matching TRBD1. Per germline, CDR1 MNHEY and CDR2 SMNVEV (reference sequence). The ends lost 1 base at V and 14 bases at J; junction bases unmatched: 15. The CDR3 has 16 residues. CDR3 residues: CASSLLGTGAHRYAYF. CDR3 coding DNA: TGTGCCAGCAGTTTATTAGGGACAGGGGCTCACAGATACGCGTATTTT.

The CDR3 coding sequence is TGTGCCAGCAGTAGTTGGGACAGAGGTAGCAATCAGCCCCAGCATTTT. Translation gives CASSSWDRGSNQPQHF. The rearrangement links TRBV6-1 to TRBJ1-5; TRBD1 agrees at 7 bases. The CDR3 extends over 16 amino acids. CDR1 is MNHNS, CDR2 SASEGT, per germline. V shed 5 bases and J 0 bases; nucleotides not matched to a gene: 7.

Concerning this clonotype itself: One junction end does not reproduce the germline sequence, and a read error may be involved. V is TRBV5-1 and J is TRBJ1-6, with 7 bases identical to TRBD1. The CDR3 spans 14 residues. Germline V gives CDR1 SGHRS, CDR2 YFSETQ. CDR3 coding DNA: TGCGCCAGCAGCCACGGGACAGACCTTTCAACCCTCCACTTT. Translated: CASSHGTDLSTLHF.

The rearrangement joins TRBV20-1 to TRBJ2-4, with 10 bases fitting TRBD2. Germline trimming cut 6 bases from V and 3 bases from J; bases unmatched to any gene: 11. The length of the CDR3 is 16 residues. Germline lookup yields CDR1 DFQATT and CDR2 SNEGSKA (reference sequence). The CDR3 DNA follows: TGCAGTGCCGCACAGACTAGCGGGTGGGGCAAAAACATTCAGTACTTC. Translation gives CSAAQTSGWGKNIQYF.

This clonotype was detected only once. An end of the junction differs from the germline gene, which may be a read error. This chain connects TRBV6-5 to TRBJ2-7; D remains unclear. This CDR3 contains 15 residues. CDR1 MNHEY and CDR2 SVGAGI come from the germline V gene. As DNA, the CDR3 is TGTGCCAGCAGTTACCCGGGCGCCCTTACCTACGAGCGGTACTTC. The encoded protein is CASSYPGALTYERYF.

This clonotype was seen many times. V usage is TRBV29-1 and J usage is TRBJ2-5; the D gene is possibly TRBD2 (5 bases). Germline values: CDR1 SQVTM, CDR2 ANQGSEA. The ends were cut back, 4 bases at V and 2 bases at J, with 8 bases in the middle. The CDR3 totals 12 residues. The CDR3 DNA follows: TGCAGCGTTGGACCGGGACAAGAGACCCAGTACTTC. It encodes CSVGPGQETQYF.